A single sample is the source of the 12 T cell receptor beta chains below, sequenced in a study of cytomegalovirus exposure and HLA in healthy donors. The study ran its PCR with 60 Vbeta and 13 Jbeta primers. TCRdb keeps only in-frame clones here, not all; method: immunoSEQ multiplex PCR. In the table there are 110,000 to 150,000 clones, 79% of which are singletons. The specimen was PBMCs. These receptors came from a female donor in good health and CMV-seronegative.

This CDR3 is CASRAVGRTEAFF. CDR3 coding DNA: TGTGCCAGCAGGGCAGTGGGGAGGACTGAAGCTTTCTTT. The chain links TRBV11-2 to TRBJ1-1, with D hard to call. Germline V gives CDR1 SGHAT, CDR2 FQNNGV. Trimming cost V 6 bases and J 5 bases, with 13 bases left between them. The length of the CDR3 is 13 residues.

This clone was detected only a few times. The chain has TRBV9 and TRBJ2-1; 11 nucleotides agree with TRBD1. Germline trimming cut 0 bases from V and 3 bases from J; bases unmatched to any gene: 2. The germline gives CDR1 SGDLS, CDR2 YYNGEE. The CDR3 has 16 amino acids. The chain's CDR3 is CASSVVGTGGYNEQFF. The CDR3 nucleotides read TGTGCCAGCAGCGTAGTTGGGACAGGGGGCTACAATGAGCAGTTCTTC.

Only a few counts were recorded for this clone. Within the sample, other DNA sequences also encode this same CDR3. The V gene is TRBV2, the J gene TRBJ1-5; TRBD1 is a possible D gene (6 bases). The CDR3 has 12 residues. CDR1 SNHLY and CDR2 FYNNEI come from the germline V gene. Trimming left V 8 bases short and J 4 bases short, with 9 bases between. CDR3 protein: CASGGPNQPQHF. Written as DNA, the CDR3 is TGTGCCAGCGGGGGCCCTAATCAGCCCCAGCATTTT.

CDR3 sequence: CASSQQQGRGDTQYF. Here the CDR3 DNA reads TGTGCCAGCAGCCAACAACAGGGTCGGGGAGATACGCAGTATTTT. The chain is built from TRBV7-2 and TRBJ2-3, with a tentative D call TRBD1 (6 bases). The CDR3 runs 15 residues. The germline gives CDR1 SGHTA, CDR2 FQGNSA. The ends were cut back, 5 bases at V and 5 bases at J, with 17 bases in the middle.

In this sample, this clone turned up once. This rearrangement joins TRBV11-3 to TRBJ2-7, with a tentative D call TRBD1 (5 bases). CDR3 length: 15 amino acids. V was pared by 0 bases and J by 3 bases, with 12 bases between. Looked up from germline, CDR1 is SGHNT and CDR2 is YENEEA. CDR3 nucleotide sequence: TGTGCCAGCAGCTTAGAGGGTGGGGCTGGCTACGAGCAGTACTTC. It codes for CASSLEGGAGYEQYF.

The chain links TRBV12-5 to TRBJ1-2; 8 positions match TRBD1. With V trimmed by 5 bases and J by 3 bases, 5 bases remained unmatched. There are 14 residues in the CDR3. The V gene's germline CDR1 is LGHNT and CDR2 FRNRAP. This chain's CDR3 is CASGITGGHYGYTF. CDR3 in DNA: TGTGCTAGTGGTATAACAGGGGGGCACTATGGCTACACCTTC.

This chain connects TRBV5-1 to TRBJ2-7; no firm D call. V lost 0 bases and J lost 0, with 10 bases in between. CDR1 SGHRS and CDR2 YFSETQ come from the germline V gene. The CDR3 is 15 amino acids. CDR3: CASSLGVRSSYEQYF. The CDR3 DNA is TGCGCCAGCAGCTTGGGGGTTCGGAGCTCCTACGAGCAGTACTTC.

The V gene is TRBV28, the J gene TRBJ2-5, with D possibly being TRBD1 (5 bases). The closer fit of TRBJ2-7 to the DNA end suggests the J call may be wrong. CDR1 MDHEN and CDR2 SYDVKM come from the germline V gene. The CDR3 is made up of 16 amino acids. CDR3 bases: TGTGCCAGCAGTCCAACACTCAAGCCCAGGGTTTACGAGCAGTACTTC. Translation: CASSPTLKPRVYEQYF.

The chain combines TRBV28 with TRBJ1-5; TRBD1 might be the D (6 bases). Germline-derived CDR1 and CDR2 are MDHEN and SYDVKM. V was clipped by 1 base and J by 4 bases, with 11 bases between them. The CDR3 consists of 15 residues. The CDR3 coding sequence is TGTGCCAGCAGTTTATACGACAGGTATAATCAGCCCCAGCATTTT. This translates into CASSLYDRYNQPQHF.

The chain recombines TRBV9 with TRBJ2-1; 10 bases align to TRBD2. Germline CDR1 and CDR2: SGDLS and YYNGEE. The V segment lost 5 bases and the J segment 5 bases; nucleotides outside the gene matches: 13. The length of the CDR3 is 17 residues. The DNA for the CDR3 is TGTGCCAGCAGTACACATTCTAGCGGGAGTTCGAACAATGAGCAGTTCTTC. This translates into CASSTHSSGSSNNEQFF.

The chain couples TRBV27 to TRBJ2-1, with 7 bases aligning to TRBD2. The CDR3 runs to 15 residues. Germline V gene sequence: CDR1 MNHEY, CDR2 SMNVEV (reference sequence). Trimming removed 0 bases from V and 7 bases from J; junction bases left unmatched: 6. Written as DNA, the CDR3 is TGTGCCAGCAGTTTATCGGCGGGGGTGGGGAATGAGCAGTTCTTC. It specifies CASSLSAGVGNEQFF.

The rearrangement links TRBV12-2 to TRBJ2-5; the D call TRBD2 from the table was never checked on the DNA. TRBV12-2 is deemed a pseudogene. This CDR3 region has 16 residues. As DNA, the CDR3 is TGTGCAAGTCGCCTAGGAGGGACTAGCGTGGAAGAGACCCAGTACTTC. It yields the protein CASRLGGTSVEETQYF.